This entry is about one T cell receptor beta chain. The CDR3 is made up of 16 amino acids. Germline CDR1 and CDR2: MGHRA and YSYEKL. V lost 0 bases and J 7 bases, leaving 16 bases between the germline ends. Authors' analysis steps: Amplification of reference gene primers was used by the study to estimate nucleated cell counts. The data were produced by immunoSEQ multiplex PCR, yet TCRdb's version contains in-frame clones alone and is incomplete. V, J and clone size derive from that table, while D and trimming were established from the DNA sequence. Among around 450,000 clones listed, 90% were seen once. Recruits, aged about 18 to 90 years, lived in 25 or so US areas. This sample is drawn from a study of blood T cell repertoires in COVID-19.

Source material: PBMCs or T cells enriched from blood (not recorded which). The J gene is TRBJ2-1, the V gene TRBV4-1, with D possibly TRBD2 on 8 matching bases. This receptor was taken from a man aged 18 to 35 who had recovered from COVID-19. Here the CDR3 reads CASSQESGGLENEQFF. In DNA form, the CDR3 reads TGCGCCAGCAGCCAAGAATCAGGGGGACTAGAAAATGAGCAGTTCTTC.